A selection of T cell receptor beta chains follows, all from one sample in a study of post-analysis software for immune sequencing data. MiXCR was run by TCRdb on the PCR reads, yielding one entry per CDR3 protein. The data contain over 700,000 distinct CDR3 sequences, 30% of them singletons. The sequencing input was blood. These receptors originate from a girl aged 5 to 17 with multiple sclerosis. Each CDR3 is given with its conserved first and last residue. A D gene is named only where the DNA matches it firmly. Clone sizes are given selectively: once, few, many, or a class where the clone is expanded.

clone size	D gene	J gene	V gene	CDR3 DNA	CDR3 protein
few	TRBD1	TRBJ2-4	TRBV5-1	TGCGCCAGCAGCCCTGGGACAGGGCTCCTTCTAGCCAAAAACATTCAGTACTTC	CASSPGTGLLLAKNIQYF
-	-	TRBJ1-1	TRBV5-1	TGCGCCAGCAGCTCCTCTAGACAGGTGCCGGTGAGCGCTGAAGCTTTCTTT	CASSSSRQVPVSAEAFF
-	-	TRBJ2-1	TRBV12-3/TRBV12-4	TGTGCCAGCAGTCCAGTCCTAGGCAATGAGCAGTTCTTC	CASSPVLGNEQFF
-	-	TRBJ2-1	TRBV7-2	TGTGCCAGCAGCTTAGGAGGGGGACGCGCCTACAATGAGCAGTTCTTC	CASSLGGGRAYNEQFF
-	TRBD2	TRBJ2-1	TRBV6-2/TRBV6-3	TGTGCCAGCACCAAGGTGGTACTCGGGAGGGGTGAGCAGTTCTTC	CASTKVVLGRGEQFF
once	-	TRBJ2-2	TRBV4-1	TGCGCCAGCAGCCAAGTGAGGACAGTCGCCGGGGAGCTGTTTTTT	CASSQVRTVAGELFF
many	TRBD2	TRBJ2-3	TRBV4-2	TGTGCCAGCAGCCAAGAACGCCTAGCGGGGGACGGCACAGATACGCAGTATTTT	CASSQERLAGDGTDTQYF
-	-	TRBJ2-7	TRBV7-9	TGTGCCAGCAGCTTAGGGGACAAACTACGTGAGCAGTACTTC	CASSLGDKLREQYF
-	TRBD1	TRBJ2-5	TRBV5-1	TGCGCCAGCAGCTTGGGACAGAGGGGGCCAGGGACCCAGTACTTC	CASSLGQRGPGTQYF
-	-	TRBJ2-1	TRBV20-1	TGCAGTGCTAGTGACCGGGCATTGTACGAGCAGTTCTTC	CSASDRALYEQFF
few	-	TRBJ1-2	TRBV3-1	TGTGCCAGCAGCCTAAACGTATTCGGCTATGGCTACACCTTC	CASSLNVFGYGYTF
many	-	TRBJ1-5	TRBV25-1	TGTGCCAGCAGTGGACGGATAGAAACAGGGCAGGTCAATCAGCCCCAGCATTTT	CASSGRIETGQVNQPQHF
few	-	TRBJ2-5	TRBV20-1	TGCAGTGCGTGGGGCCAGGGTCGAGAGACCCAGTACTTC	CSAWGQGRETQYF